These T cell receptor beta chains were read from a single sample in a study of blood T cells in healthy people across ages. TCRdb processed the 5' RACE reads anew with MiXCR; each CDR3 protein has one entry. The sample includes some 1.7 million distinct CDR3 sequences, roughly 30% of them seen just once. The source material was blood. Every receptor here comes from a woman aged 25-40 years in good health. The CDR3 runs from the conserved cysteine through the conserved F or W. Each record gives: D gene, J gene, V gene, CDR3 protein. A D gene is named only where the DNA matches it firmly.

D gene: NA
J gene: TRBJ2-7
V gene: TRBV12-3/TRBV12-4
CDR3 protein: CASSLFPGTASYEQYF

D gene: NA
J gene: TRBJ2-1
V gene: TRBV6-1
CDR3 protein: CASTMRGARGINEQFF

D gene: NA
J gene: TRBJ1-1
V gene: TRBV15
CDR3 protein: CATSRTIGEAFF

D gene: TRBD1
J gene: TRBJ2-3
V gene: TRBV20-1
CDR3 protein: CSATWTGGKGASTDTQYF

D gene: NA
J gene: TRBJ2-1
V gene: TRBV20-1
CDR3 protein: CSASGEQFF

D gene: TRBD2
J gene: TRBJ2-1
V gene: TRBV7-2
CDR3 protein: CASILSGGSQETQFF

D gene: NA
J gene: TRBJ2-1
V gene: TRBV2
CDR3 protein: CASSGTGLRGHNEQFF

D gene: TRBD2
J gene: TRBJ2-7
V gene: TRBV7-2
CDR3 protein: CASSSFFFREGKGKSYEQYF

D gene: TRBD2
J gene: TRBJ2-5
V gene: TRBV27
CDR3 protein: CASSSTLAGGSKTQYF

D gene: NA
J gene: TRBJ2-1
V gene: TRBV5-1
CDR3 protein: CASLSSYNEQFF

D gene: NA
J gene: TRBJ1-2
V gene: TRBV7-2
CDR3 protein: CASSPLFRDLYGYTF

D gene: NA
J gene: TRBJ2-5
V gene: TRBV11-2
CDR3 protein: CASSFQKGSGETQYF

D gene: TRBD2
J gene: TRBJ2-7
V gene: TRBV6-1
CDR3 protein: CASSGLAGGGTHEQDF

D gene: NA
J gene: TRBJ1-2
V gene: TRBV28
CDR3 protein: CASSLWAFTRDYGYTF

D gene: TRBD2
J gene: TRBJ2-3
V gene: TRBV9
CDR3 protein: CASSVETSGRDTQYF

D gene: NA
J gene: TRBJ2-1
V gene: TRBV10-3
CDR3 protein: CAIREEEKGEQFF

D gene: TRBD1
J gene: TRBJ2-7
V gene: TRBV6-2/TRBV6-3
CDR3 protein: CASSSGTGIYEQYF

D gene: NA
J gene: TRBJ2-7
V gene: TRBV18
CDR3 protein: CASSPQAGHNEQYF

D gene: TRBD2
J gene: TRBJ2-7
V gene: TRBV5-1
CDR3 protein: CASRPSGLPYEQYF

D gene: TRBD2
J gene: TRBJ2-3
V gene: TRBV7-9
CDR3 protein: CASSPGTSGAITQYF

D gene: TRBD2
J gene: TRBJ2-2
V gene: TRBV10-3
CDR3 protein: CAISDLAGDSGELFF

D gene: TRBD2
J gene: TRBJ2-1
V gene: TRBV7-2
CDR3 protein: CASSLREGGEQFF

D gene: NA
J gene: TRBJ1-5
V gene: TRBV5-8
CDR3 protein: CASTYPPGQPQHF

D gene: NA
J gene: TRBJ2-1
V gene: TRBV12-3/TRBV12-4
CDR3 protein: CASSTGRYNEQFF

D gene: NA
J gene: TRBJ2-3
V gene: TRBV7-9
CDR3 protein: CASSGGPETQYF

D gene: NA
J gene: TRBJ1-1
V gene: TRBV7-9
CDR3 protein: CASSSRGGPDTEAFF